This paragraph covers one T cell receptor beta chain sequence. The record originates from a study of blood T cell repertoires in COVID-19. Per the original data handling: Estimation of nucleated cell counts relied on the amplification of reference gene primers. Sequencing was performed with immunoSEQ multiplex PCR; in TCRdb, only in-frame clones are kept and a portion is missing. V and J calls and clone size come straight from that table; D and trimming were deduced from the DNA. The sample has some 380,000 clones, 70% to 85% seen once; the top ten hold 1.1%. The origin of this receptor is a human donor with acute or convalescent COVID-19. The donor label of this sample is uncertain. The sequenced material came from peripheral blood.

The CDR3 loop is CASSPLMTSGGLNEQFF. As DNA, the CDR3 is TGTGCCAGCTCACCCCTGATGACTAGCGGAGGCCTCAATGAGCAGTTCTTC. V is TRBV18 and J is TRBJ2-1; TRBD2 matches at 9 bases. CDR3 length equals 17 residues. Losses at the gene ends were 3 bases for V and 6 bases for J; bases not matched to a gene: 12. CDR1 is KGHSH, CDR2 LQKENI, per germline. Looking up the rest from reference TRBV18 and TRBJ2-1 gives the full variable domain: NAGVMQNPRHLVRRRGQEARLRCSPMKGHSHVYWYRQLPEEGLKFMVYLQKENIIDESGMPKERFSAEFPKEGPSILRIQQVVRGDSAAYFCASSPLMTSGGLNEQFFGPGTRLTVL.